This TCR beta chain was observed in a study of T cells in Graves' hyperthyroidism and ophthalmopathy. Study context: It was at initial diagnosis, before any treatment, that peripheral blood was collected. Overall study results and limits: Among clonotypes expanded in thyroid above 0.001, most were also found in blood. The model foresaw ophthalmopathy a median about 6.1 months prior to onset.

TCR beta CDR3 sequences were amplified from RNA transcripts. HTBI primers drove first-round RT-PCR of the TCR CDR3. TCRdb reprocessed the multiplex PCR reads via MiXCR and lists one record per CDR3 protein. Among approximately 610,000 distinct CDR3 sequences listed, approximately 15% were seen once. Diagnoses were made from clinical symptoms, serum measures (thyroxine and TRAb), thyroid ultrasound and orbital computed tomography. The V and J ends lost 4 bases and 0 bases, in that order; junction bases with no gene match: 4. CDR1 is MNHNS, CDR2 SASEGT, per germline. This CDR3 has 16 amino acids. Worth noting for this clonotype: Its matching antigen is unknown.

Source material: blood. The chain combines TRBV6-1 with TRBJ2-3; 10 nucleotides line up with TRBD1. The TCR comes from a woman between 40 and 55 years old with Graves' ophthalmopathy. This CDR3 reads CASSARTGGSTDTQYF. The CDR3 bases are TGTGCCAGCAGTGCCCGGACAGGGGGAAGCACAGATACGCAGTATTTT.